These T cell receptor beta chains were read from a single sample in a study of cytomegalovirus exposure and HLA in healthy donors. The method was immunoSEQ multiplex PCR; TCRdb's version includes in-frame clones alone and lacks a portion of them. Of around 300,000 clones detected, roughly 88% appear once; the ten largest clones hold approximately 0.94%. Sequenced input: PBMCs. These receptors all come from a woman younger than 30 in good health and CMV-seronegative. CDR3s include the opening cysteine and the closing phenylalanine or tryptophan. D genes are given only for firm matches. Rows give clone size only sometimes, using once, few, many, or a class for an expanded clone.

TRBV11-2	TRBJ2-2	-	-	CASSPQVTGELFF	TGTGCCAGCAGCCCTCAGGTCACCGGGGAGCTGTTTTTT
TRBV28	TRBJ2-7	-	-	CASRQWRERSYEQYF	TGTGCCAGCAGGCAGTGGAGGGAGAGGTCCTACGAGCAGTACTTC
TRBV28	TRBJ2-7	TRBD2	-	CASRWGGGGEQYF	TGTGCCAGCAGGTGGGGGGGAGGAGGCGAGCAGTACTTC
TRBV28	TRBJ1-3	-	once	CASSLGGRSGNTIYF	TGTGCCAGCAGTTTGGGGGGGAGAAGTGGAAACACCATATATTTT
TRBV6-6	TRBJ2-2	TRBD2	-	CASSYDGGTGELFF	TGTGCCAGCAGTTACGACGGGGGGACCGGGGAGCTGTTTTTT
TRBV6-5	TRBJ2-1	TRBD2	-	CASSLGTGGDNEQFF	TGTGCCAGCAGTCTCGGGACGGGAGGGGACAATGAGCAGTTCTTC
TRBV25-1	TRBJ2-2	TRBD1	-	CASSDRGQGGELFF	TGTGCCAGCAGTGACAGGGGGCAGGGCGGGGAGCTGTTTTTT
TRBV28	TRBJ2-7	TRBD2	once	CASSVSGGAYEQYF	TGTGCCAGCAGTGTGTCGGGGGGGGCCTACGAGCAGTACTTC
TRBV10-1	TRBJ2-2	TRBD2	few	CASSDSGGPTGELFF	TGCGCCAGCAGTGATTCGGGAGGGCCAACCGGGGAGCTGTTTTTT
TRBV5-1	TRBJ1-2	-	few	CASSLGQFDGYTF	TGCGCCAGCAGCTTGGGACAATTCGACGGCTACACCTTC
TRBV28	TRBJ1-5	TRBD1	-	CASKTGTGGQPQHF	TGTGCCAGCAAAACCGGGACAGGGGGGCAGCCCCAGCATTTT
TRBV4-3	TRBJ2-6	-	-	CASSQGDQGTGANVLTF	TGCGCCAGCAGCCAAGGGGATCAGGGGACTGGGGCCAACGTCCTGACTTTC
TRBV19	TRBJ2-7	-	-	CASRGEESQYF	TGTGCCAGTCGCGGGGAGGAGAGTCAGTACTTC
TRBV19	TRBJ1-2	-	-	CASQKLGYGYTF	TGTGCCAGCCAAAAACTAGGCTATGGCTACACCTTC
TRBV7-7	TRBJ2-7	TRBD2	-	CASSPGLVKTDEQYF	TGTGCCAGCAGCCCGGGACTAGTGAAAACCGACGAGCAGTACTTC
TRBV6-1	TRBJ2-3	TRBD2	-	CAIASGFSTDTQYF	TGTGCCATCGCTAGCGGGTTTAGCACAGATACGCAGTATTTT
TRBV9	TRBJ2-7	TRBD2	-	CASSVGLAEGGEQYF	TGTGCCAGCAGCGTAGGACTAGCGGAGGGGGGTGAGCAGTACTTC
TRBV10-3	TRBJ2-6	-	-	CAIRGASGANVLTF	TGTGCCATCAGGGGAGCCTCTGGGGCCAACGTCCTGACTTTC
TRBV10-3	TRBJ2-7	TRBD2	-	CATDNGEGPGEQYF	TGTGCCACAGACAACGGGGAGGGCCCGGGCGAGCAGTACTTC
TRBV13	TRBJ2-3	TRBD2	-	CASSSGLAGSTDTQYF	TGTGCCAGCAGCTCGGGACTAGCGGGAAGCACAGATACGCAGTATTTT
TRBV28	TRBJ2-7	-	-	CASSLGPMGTSYEQYF	TGTGCCAGCAGTTTGGGTCCGATGGGCACCTCCTACGAGCAGTACTTC
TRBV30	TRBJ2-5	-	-	CSGGGDQETQYF	TGTTCAGGAGGAGGGGATCAGGAGACCCAGTACTTC
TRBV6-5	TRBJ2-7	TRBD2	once	CASRPTSGRVEQYF	TGTGCCAGCAGGCCGACTAGCGGGAGGGTCGAGCAGTACTTC
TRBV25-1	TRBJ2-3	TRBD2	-	CASRAGGLRADTQYF	TGTGCCAGCCGGGCGGGGGGCCTCAGGGCAGATACGCAGTATTTT
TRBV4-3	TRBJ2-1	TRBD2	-	CASSQDLGTSGYNEQFF	TGCGCCAGCAGCCAAGATTTGGGGACTAGCGGCTACAATGAGCAGTTCTTC
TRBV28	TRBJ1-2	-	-	CASSKHNRVARGYTF	TGTGCCAGCAGTAAACACAACAGGGTGGCGCGCGGCTACACCTTC
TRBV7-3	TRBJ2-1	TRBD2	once	CASSLRPPGTSMLNEQFF	TGTGCCAGCAGCTTACGACCCCCCGGGACTAGCATGTTAAATGAGCAGTTCTTC
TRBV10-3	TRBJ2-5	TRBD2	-	CAISESGTSGRETQYF	TGTGCCATCAGTGAGTCCGGGACTAGCGGGAGAGAGACCCAGTACTTC
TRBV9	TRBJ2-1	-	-	CASSVDGASPYNEQFF	TGTGCCAGCAGCGTAGACGGAGCAAGCCCCTACAATGAGCAGTTCTTC
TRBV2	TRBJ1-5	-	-	CASSVRGNQPQHF	TGTGCCAGCAGTGTTCGGGGGAATCAGCCCCAGCATTTT
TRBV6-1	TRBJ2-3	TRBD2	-	CASSEAGTSGGYRDTQYF	TGTGCCAGCAGTGAAGCGGGGACTAGCGGTGGTTATAGAGATACGCAGTATTTT
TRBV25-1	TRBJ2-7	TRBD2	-	CASSPRGGAYVEQYF	TGTGCCAGCAGTCCCCGGGGAGGGGCTTATGTAGAGCAGTACTTC
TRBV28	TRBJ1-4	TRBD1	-	CASSSEGQGVREKLFF	TGTGCCAGCAGTTCAGAGGGACAGGGGGTAAGGGAAAAACTGTTTTTT
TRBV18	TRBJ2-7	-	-	CASSPGSGYEQYF	TGTGCCAGCTCCCCAGGTTCCGGTTACGAGCAGTACTTC
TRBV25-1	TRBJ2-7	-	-	CASSESDWAYEQYF	TGTGCCAGCAGTGAATCGGACTGGGCTTACGAGCAGTACTTC
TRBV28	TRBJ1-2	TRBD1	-	CASSRDRGLDVNYGYTF	TGTGCCAGCAGCCGGGACAGGGGGCTAGATGTTAACTATGGCTACACCTTC
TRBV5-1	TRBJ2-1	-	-	CASSFRIRNHRTDSYNEQFF	TGCGCCAGCAGCTTCAGAATCAGAAACCATCGGACAGATTCCTACAATGAGCAGTTCTTC
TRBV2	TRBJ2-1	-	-	CASAEGVEQFF	TGTGCCAGCGCAGAGGGCGTTGAGCAGTTCTTC
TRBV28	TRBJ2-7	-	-	CASSDRRTFPYEQYF	TGTGCCAGCAGTGACCGCCGGACATTCCCCTACGAGCAGTACTTC
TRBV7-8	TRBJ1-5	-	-	CASRAGGNQPQHF	TGTGCCAGCAGAGCCGGGGGGAATCAGCCCCAGCATTTT
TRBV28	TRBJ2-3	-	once	CASSLGTAPSTDTQYF	TGTGCCAGCAGTTTGGGCACAGCTCCTAGCACAGATACGCAGTATTTT
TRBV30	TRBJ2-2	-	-	CACDSANTGELFF	TGTGCCTGTGACAGCGCGAACACCGGGGAGCTGTTTTTT
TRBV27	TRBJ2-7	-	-	CASGRGNSYEQYF	TGTGCCAGCGGCAGGGGAAACTCCTACGAGCAGTACTTC
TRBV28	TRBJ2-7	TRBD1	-	CASSTLIRGQGLDEQYF	TGTGCCAGCAGTACCCTCATTCGTGGACAGGGGTTGGACGAGCAGTACTTC
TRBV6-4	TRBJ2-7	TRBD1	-	CASSLGAVRGIGPINEQYF	TGTGCCAGCAGTCTGGGGGCCGTCAGGGGGATCGGCCCCATAAACGAGCAGTACTTC
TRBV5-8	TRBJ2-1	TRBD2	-	CASSGRTSGSYNEQFF	TGTGCCAGCAGCGGAAGGACTAGCGGGAGCTACAATGAGCAGTTCTTC
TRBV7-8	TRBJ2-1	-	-	CASSPSAQFF	TGTGCCAGCAGCCCCAGTGCGCAGTTCTTC
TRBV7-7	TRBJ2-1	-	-	CASSSSLGSNEQFF	TGTGCTAGCAGCTCTAGCCTGGGTAGCAATGAGCAGTTCTTC
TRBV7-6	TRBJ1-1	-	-	CASSQQENTEAFF	TGTGCCAGCAGTCAGCAGGAGAACACTGAAGCTTTCTTT
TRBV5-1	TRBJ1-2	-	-	CASSLSRGSSGGYTF	TGCGCCAGCAGCTTGAGTCGAGGGTCCTCGGGTGGCTACACCTTC
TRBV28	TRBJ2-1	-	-	CASSLLGRNNEQFF	TGTGCCAGCAGTCTCCTGGGCCGTAACAATGAGCAGTTCTTC
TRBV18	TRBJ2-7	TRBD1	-	CASSPRTGGNEQYF	TGTGCCAGCTCACCAAGGACAGGGGGCAACGAGCAGTACTTC